This T cell receptor (beta chain) was captured in a study of shared clonotypes between healthy human individuals. Trimming removed 3 bases from V and 3 bases from J, with 9 bases in between. Germline V CDR1 and CDR2: MNHEY, SMNVEV (reference sequence). This CDR3 has 13 amino acids. The data were produced by immunoSEQ multiplex PCR, yet TCRdb's version contains in-frame clones alone and is incomplete. Among hundreds of thousands of clones, over 75% were seen once, and the ten largest hold 15% to 20%. The clonotype comes from a man aged 18 to 29 in good health. The J gene is TRBJ2-7, the V gene TRBV27; D perhaps matches TRBD1 (6 bases). Sequencing used memory CD8+ T cells sorted from blood. Noted subset: CD45RO+ cells pooled with CCR7-negative TemRA cells. DNA for the CDR3: TGTGCCAGCAGTTTTCGGGACAACTACGAGCAGTACTTC. It yields the protein CASSFRDNYEQYF.